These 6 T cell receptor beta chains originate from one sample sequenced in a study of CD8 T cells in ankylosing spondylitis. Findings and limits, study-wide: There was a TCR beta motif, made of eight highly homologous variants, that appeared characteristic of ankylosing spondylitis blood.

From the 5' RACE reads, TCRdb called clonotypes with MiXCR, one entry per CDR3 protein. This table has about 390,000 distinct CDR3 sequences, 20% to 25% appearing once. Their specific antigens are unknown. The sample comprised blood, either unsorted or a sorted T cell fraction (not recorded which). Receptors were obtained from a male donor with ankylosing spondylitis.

The CDR3 loop is CASSSTGLAGGLEQFF. CDR3 nucleotide sequence: TGTGCCAGCAGCTCAACGGGACTAGCGGGAGGGCTTGAGCAGTTCTTC. The chain uses TRBV11-1 and TRBJ2-1, with 16 bases matching TRBD2. The V and J ends lost 4 bases and 9 bases, in that order; junction bases with no gene match: 6. This CDR3 has 16 amino acids. The germline V gene has CDR1 SGHAT and CDR2 FQDESV (reference sequence).

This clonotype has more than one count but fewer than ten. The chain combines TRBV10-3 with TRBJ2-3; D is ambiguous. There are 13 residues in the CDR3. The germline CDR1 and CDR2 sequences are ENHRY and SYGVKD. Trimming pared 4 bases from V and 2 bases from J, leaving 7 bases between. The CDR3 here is CAISASNTDTQYF. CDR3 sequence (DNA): TGTGCCATCAGTGCCTCTAACACAGATACGCAGTATTTT.

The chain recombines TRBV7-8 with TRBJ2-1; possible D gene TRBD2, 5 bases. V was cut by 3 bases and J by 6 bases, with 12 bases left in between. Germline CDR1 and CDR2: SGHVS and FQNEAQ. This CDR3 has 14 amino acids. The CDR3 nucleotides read TGTGCCAGCAGCTTTGACTACTCCGTCAATGAGCAGTTCTTC. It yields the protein CASSFDYSVNEQFF.

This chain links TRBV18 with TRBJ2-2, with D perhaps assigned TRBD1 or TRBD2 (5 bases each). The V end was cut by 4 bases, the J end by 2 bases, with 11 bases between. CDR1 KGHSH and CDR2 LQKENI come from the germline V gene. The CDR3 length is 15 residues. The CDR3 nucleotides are TGTGCCAGCTCACTGGGGGACCCCAACACCGGGGAGCTGTTTTTT. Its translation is CASSLGDPNTGELFF.

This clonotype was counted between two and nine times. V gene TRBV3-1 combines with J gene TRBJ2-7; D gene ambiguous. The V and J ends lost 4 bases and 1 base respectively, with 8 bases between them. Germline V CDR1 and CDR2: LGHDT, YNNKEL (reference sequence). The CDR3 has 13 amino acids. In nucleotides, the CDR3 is TGTGCCAGCAGCCGGGGTTTGTCCTACGAGCAGTACTTC. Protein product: CASSRGLSYEQYF.

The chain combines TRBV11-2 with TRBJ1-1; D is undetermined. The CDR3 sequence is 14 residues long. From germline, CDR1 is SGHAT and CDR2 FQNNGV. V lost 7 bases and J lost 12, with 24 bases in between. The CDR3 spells CASNFNVGSQTTFF. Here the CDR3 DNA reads TGTGCCAGCAACTTTAACGTGGGCAGCCAAACGACTTTCTTT.